This is a list of T cell receptor beta chains from one sample in a study of cytomegalovirus exposure and HLA in healthy donors. The table came from immunoSEQ multiplex PCR; TCRdb's copy has only in-frame clones and leaves some out. This repertoire includes around 75,000 clones. The sample comprised PBMCs. These receptors all come from a man aged 45-65 years in good health and CMV-seropositive. Each CDR3 is given with its conserved first and last residue. Each record gives: V gene, CDR3 protein.

TRBV7-3,CASSFSASGSYNEQFF
TRBV5-4,CASSTGSYYGYTF
TRBV9,CASSVDRAQETQYF
TRBV6-1,CASRRGRGDNEQFF
TRBV19,CASSSGSVNNEQFF
TRBV6-5,CASSPPGQATHEQYF
TRBV7-2,CASSLIAGVRTDTQYF
TRBV6-5,CASSYPGQSGYTF
TRBV5-1,CASSPGTGTGNTIYF
TRBV7-9,CASSLFGGHSNYGYTF
TRBV7-2,CASSFDRGQDGYTF
TRBV19,CALSKLEGLAVSTDTQYF
TRBV19,CASSIALEGTEAFF
TRBV28,CASSRTGDGNQPQHF
TRBV28,CASSLRAGRQPQHF
TRBV7-8,CASSMTGGNTEAFF
TRBV6-5,CASSFLGQYTEAFF
TRBV9,CASSGTSSYEQYF
TRBV6-6,CAGGPGGIQPQHF
TRBV29-1,CSVVSLVHYF
TRBV28,CASSLFNQPQHF
TRBV10-3,CAISLGGNTEAFF
TRBV7-2,CASSTGGGISLYGYTF
TRBV19,CASSNSNYGYTF
TRBV4-1,CASSQDRGRGRVLKQFF
TRBV9,CASSLRGFSYNEQFF
TRBV29-1,CSAGQGSNEKLFF
TRBV13,CASSLQDRAKDTQYF
TRBV18,CASSRTGTVTLQYF